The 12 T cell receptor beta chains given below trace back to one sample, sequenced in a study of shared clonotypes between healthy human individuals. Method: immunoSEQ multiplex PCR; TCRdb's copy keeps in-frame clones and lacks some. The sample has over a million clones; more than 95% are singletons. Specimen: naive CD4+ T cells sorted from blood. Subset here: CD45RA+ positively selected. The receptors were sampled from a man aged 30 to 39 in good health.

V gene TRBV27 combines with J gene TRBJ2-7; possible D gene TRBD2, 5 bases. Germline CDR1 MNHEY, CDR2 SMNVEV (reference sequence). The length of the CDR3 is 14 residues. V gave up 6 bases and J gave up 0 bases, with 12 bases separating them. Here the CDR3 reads CASRKRSASYEQYF. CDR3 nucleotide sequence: TGTGCCAGCAGGAAGCGTAGCGCCTCCTACGAGCAGTACTTC.

Written as DNA, the CDR3 is TGCGCCAGCAGCTTGGACAATTTATACGAGCAGTACTTC. Translating it yields CASSLDNLYEQYF. The V call is TRBV5-1, the J call TRBJ2-7; no definite D call. Germline V lookup: CDR1 SGHRS, CDR2 YFSETQ. The CDR3 contains 13 residues. Trimming left V 0 bases short and J 4 bases short, with 8 bases between.

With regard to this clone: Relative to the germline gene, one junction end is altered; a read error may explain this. The DNA of the CDR3 is TGTGCCAGCAGTTTGGGACTAGCGGGAGTCGAGCAGTACTTC. Protein sequence: CASSLGLAGVEQYF. J is TRBJ2-7 and V is TRBV5-4, with 14 bases aligning to TRBD2. Germline values: CDR1 SGHNT, CDR2 YYREEE (reference sequence). The CDR3 is 14 amino acids. Supplemented by reference TRBV5-4 and TRBJ2-7, the full variable domain reads ETGVTQSPTHLIKTRGQQVTLRCSSQSGHNTVSWYQQALGQGPQFIFQYYREEENGRGNFPPRFSGLQFPNYSSELNVNALELDDSALYLCASSLGLAGVEQYFGPGTRLTVT.

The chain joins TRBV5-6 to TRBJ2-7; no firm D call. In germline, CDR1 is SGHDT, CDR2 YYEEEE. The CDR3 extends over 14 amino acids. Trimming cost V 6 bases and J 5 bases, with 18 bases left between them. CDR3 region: CASNVRTPADEQYF. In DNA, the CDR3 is TGTGCCAGCAATGTTCGGACCCCTGCGGACGAGCAGTACTTC.

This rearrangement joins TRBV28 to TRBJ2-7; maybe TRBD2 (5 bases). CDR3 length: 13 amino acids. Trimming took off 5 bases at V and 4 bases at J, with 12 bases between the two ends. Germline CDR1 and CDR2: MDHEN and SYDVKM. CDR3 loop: CASSPTGIYEQYF. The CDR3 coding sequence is TGTGCCAGCAGTCCTACGGGGATATACGAGCAGTACTTC.

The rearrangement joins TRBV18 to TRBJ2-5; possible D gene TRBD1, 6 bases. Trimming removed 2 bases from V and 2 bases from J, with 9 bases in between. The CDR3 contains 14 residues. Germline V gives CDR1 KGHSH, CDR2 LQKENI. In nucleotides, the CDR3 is TGTGCCAGCTCACCAGAAAGGGGGCAAGAGACCCAGTACTTC. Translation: CASSPERGQETQYF.

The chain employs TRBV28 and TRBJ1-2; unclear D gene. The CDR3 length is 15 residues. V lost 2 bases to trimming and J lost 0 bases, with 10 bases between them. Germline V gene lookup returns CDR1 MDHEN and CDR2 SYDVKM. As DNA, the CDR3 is TGTGCCAGCAGTTTAGGGCGGCATGCTAACTATGGCTACACCTTC. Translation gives CASSLGRHANYGYTF.

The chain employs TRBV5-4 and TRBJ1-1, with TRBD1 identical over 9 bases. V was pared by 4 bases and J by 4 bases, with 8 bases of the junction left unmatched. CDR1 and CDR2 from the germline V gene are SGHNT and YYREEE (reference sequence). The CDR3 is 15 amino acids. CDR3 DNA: TGTGCCAGCAGCCAAAAAAAGACAGGGGGCACTGAAGCTTTCTTT. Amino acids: CASSQKKTGGTEAFF.

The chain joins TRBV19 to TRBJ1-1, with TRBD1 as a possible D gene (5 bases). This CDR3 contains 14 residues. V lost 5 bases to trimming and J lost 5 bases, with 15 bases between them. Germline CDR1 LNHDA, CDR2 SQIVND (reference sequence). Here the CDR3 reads CASSSLGQFTEAFF. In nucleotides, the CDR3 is TGTGCCAGTAGTTCGTTGGGGCAGTTTACTGAAGCTTTCTTT.

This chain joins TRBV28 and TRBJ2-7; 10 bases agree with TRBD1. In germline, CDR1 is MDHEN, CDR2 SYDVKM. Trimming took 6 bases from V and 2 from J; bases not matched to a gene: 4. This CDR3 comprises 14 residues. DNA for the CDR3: TGTGCCAGCAGCCGCGGACAGGGGGCCTACGAGCAGTACTTC. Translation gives CASSRGQGAYEQYF.

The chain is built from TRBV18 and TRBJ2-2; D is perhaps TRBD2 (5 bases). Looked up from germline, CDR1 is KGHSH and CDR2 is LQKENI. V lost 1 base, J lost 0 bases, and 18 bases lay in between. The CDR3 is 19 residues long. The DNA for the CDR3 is TGTGCCAGCTCACCACTCATGCCGGTCGGGAACCCGAACACCGGGGAGCTGTTTTTT. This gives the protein CASSPLMPVGNPNTGELFF.

As DNA, the CDR3 is TGTGCCAGCAGTGCCACGACAGGGGGCCCTAATGAAAAACTGTTTTTT. Translation: CASSATTGGPNEKLFF. The chain recombines TRBV6-1 with TRBJ1-4; 10 bases fit TRBD1. The V gene's germline CDR1 is MNHNS and CDR2 SASEGT. The CDR3 has 16 residues. J was trimmed by 3 bases and V by 4 bases; bases with no gene match: 5.